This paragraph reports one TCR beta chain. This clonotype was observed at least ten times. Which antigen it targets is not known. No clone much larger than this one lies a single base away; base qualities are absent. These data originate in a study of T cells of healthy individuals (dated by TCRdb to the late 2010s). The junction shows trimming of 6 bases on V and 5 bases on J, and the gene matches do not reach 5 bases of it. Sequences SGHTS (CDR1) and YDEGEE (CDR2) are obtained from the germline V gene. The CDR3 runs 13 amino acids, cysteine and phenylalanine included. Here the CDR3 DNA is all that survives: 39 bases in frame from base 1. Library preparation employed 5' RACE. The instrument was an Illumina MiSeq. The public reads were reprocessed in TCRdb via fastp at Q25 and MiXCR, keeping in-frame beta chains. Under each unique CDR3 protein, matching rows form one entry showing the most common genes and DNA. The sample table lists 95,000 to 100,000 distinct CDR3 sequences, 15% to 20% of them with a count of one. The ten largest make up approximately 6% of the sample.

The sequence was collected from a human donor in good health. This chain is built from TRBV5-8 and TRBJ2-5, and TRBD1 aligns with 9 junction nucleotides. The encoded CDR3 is CASIRTGVETQYF. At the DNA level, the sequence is TGTGCCAGCATTCGGACAGGGGTGGAGACCCAGTACTTC. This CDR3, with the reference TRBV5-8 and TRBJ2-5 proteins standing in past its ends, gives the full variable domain EAGVTQSPTHLIKTRGQQATLRCSPISGHTSVYWYQQALGLGLQFLLWYDEGEERNRGNFPPRFSGRQFPNYSSELNVNALELEDSALYLCASIRTGVETQYFGPGTRLLVL.